Included here is one T cell receptor (beta chain) sequence, with context. Its antigen is undetermined. CD45RO negativity and positive selection for CCR7 defined naive CD8 cells, a population that excluded terminally differentiated effector memory CD45RA+ cells. At a deep level, the assay was run. Replicate PCRs run on sorted subsets employed 200 ng DNA, around 31,000 T cell genomes. The method was immunoSEQ multiplex PCR; TCRdb's version includes in-frame clones alone and lacks a portion of them. In the table there are about 2 million clones, about 95% of which are singletons. The sample comes from a study of shared clonotypes between healthy human individuals. Regarding the study as a whole: Clonotype sharing levels among donors were expected to vary with sequencing depth. A limitation of the genetic and exposure-history diversity represented arose from few donors.

J was trimmed by 5 bases and V by 3 bases; bases with no gene match: 11. This CDR3 has 16 residues. From germline, CDR1 is MNHNS and CDR2 SASEGT. The receptor was isolated from a man younger than 35 in good health. The sequenced sample was naive CD8+ T cells sorted from blood. V and J are TRBV6-1 and TRBJ2-7; 9 bases fit TRBD2. The CDR3 spells CASSELVAGERDEQYF. CDR3 nucleotide sequence: TGTGCCAGCAGTGAGTTAGTAGCGGGAGAAAGGGACGAGCAGTACTTC.